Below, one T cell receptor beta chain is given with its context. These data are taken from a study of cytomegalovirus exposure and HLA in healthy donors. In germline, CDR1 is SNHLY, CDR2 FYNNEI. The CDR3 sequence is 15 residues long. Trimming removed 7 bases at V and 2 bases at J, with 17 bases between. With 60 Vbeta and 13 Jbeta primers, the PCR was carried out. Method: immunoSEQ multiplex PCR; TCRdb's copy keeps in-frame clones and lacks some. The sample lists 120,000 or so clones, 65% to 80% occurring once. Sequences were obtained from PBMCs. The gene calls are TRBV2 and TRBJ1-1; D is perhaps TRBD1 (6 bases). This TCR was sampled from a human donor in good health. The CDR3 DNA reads TGTGCCAGCAAGGGCAGGGGCGCGGCTAACACTGAAGCTTTCTTT. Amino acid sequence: CASKGRGAANTEAFF.